Below, 11 T cell receptor beta chains from the same sample are listed, as sequenced in a study of cytomegalovirus exposure and HLA in healthy donors. Vbeta (60) and Jbeta (13) primers were used in the PCR. Repertoires were generated with immunoSEQ multiplex PCR, while TCRdb's copy carries only in-frame clones and drops some. The sample holds more than 150,000 clones, around 80% seen once. Sequencing was done on a sample of PBMCs. The receptor source for this set is a man younger than 35 in good health and CMV-seronegative.

The chain uses TRBV6-4 and TRBJ2-3; 8 positions match TRBD1. J lost 1 base, V lost 2 bases, and 2 bases had no gene match. The CDR3 sequence is 15 residues long. Germline V gene sequence: CDR1 MRHNA, CDR2 SNTAGT. CDR3 sequence reads: CASSDTGQGTDTQYF. CDR3 in DNA: TGTGCCAGCAGTGACACGGGACAGGGCACAGATACGCAGTATTTT.

The CDR3 nucleotides read TGCGCCAGCAGCCATGGCGGGGCTTATAGCAATCAGCCCCAGCATTTT. Translation: CASSHGGAYSNQPQHF. The V gene is TRBV4-1, the J gene TRBJ1-5; the D gene is possibly TRBD1 (5 bases). CDR3 size: 16 residues. The germline V gene encodes CDR1 MGHRA and CDR2 YSYEKL. The germline V and J ends were trimmed by 3 bases and 0 bases, with 12 bases remaining between them.

The genes are TRBV7-8 and TRBJ1-1; D gene uncertain. Germline lookup yields CDR1 SGHVS and CDR2 FQNEAQ. With 3 bases removed from V and 7 bases from J, the gap between germline ends came to 9 bases. The CDR3 consists of 12 residues. CDR3 residues: CASSFQTFEAFF. CDR3 DNA sequence: TGTGCCAGCAGCTTCCAGACTTTTGAAGCTTTCTTT.

The chain recombines TRBV9 with TRBJ2-1; possibly TRBD2 for D (6 bases). The CDR3 has 14 residues. V shed 2 bases and J shed 0 bases, with 6 bases lying between them. Germline CDR1 and CDR2: SGDLS and YYNGEE. Here the CDR3 reads CASSVGGSYNEQFF. The CDR3 nucleotides are TGTGCCAGCAGCGTCGGGGGCTCCTACAATGAGCAGTTCTTC.

V gene TRBV18 combines with J gene TRBJ2-7; maybe TRBD2 (6 bases). Germline CDR1 KGHSH, CDR2 LQKENI. The V end lost 0 bases, the J end lost 4 bases, and 16 bases lay between the germline ends. CDR3 length: 16 residues. CDR3 bases: TGTGCCAGCTCACCACCTTCGCGGGGACCTTTTTACGAGCAGTACTTC. Its protein product is CASSPPSRGPFYEQYF.

V gene TRBV7-2 combines with J gene TRBJ2-2; 7 bases match TRBD2. Unmatched junction bases numbered 3, after V lost 1 base and J lost 1 base. From germline, CDR1 is SGHTA and CDR2 FQGNSA. This CDR3 spans 16 amino acids. Here the CDR3 DNA reads TGTGCCAGCAGCTTAGGAGCGGGGCTGAACACCGGGGAGCTGTTTTTT. Translated, it gives CASSLGAGLNTGELFF.

This rearrangement joins TRBV12-1 to TRBJ2-1; TRBD1 is taken as the D call from the table, unchecked against the DNA. TRBV12-1 corresponds to a pseudogene. The CDR3 loop spans 18 amino acids. In DNA form, the CDR3 reads TGTGCCAGCAGCTTTGTGGGGACAGTGGTTAGCTCCTACAATGAGCAGTTCTTC. Encoded protein: CASSFVGTVVSSYNEQFF.

CDR3: CASRESGGNQPQHF. For the CDR3, the DNA is TGTGCCAGCAGGGAGTCGGGGGGCAATCAGCCCCAGCATTTT. V gene TRBV6-6 combines with J gene TRBJ1-5; TRBD1 is a possible D gene (5 bases). This CDR3 contains 14 residues. Trimming left V 6 bases short and J 2 bases short, with 11 bases between. Germline CDR1 and CDR2: MNHNY and SVGAGI (reference sequence).

This chain joins TRBV30 and TRBJ1-2; D might be TRBD1 (5 bases). The CDR3 is 13 amino acids. V was clipped by 4 bases and J by 8 bases, with 17 bases between them. Germline CDR1 and CDR2: GTSNPN and SVGIG (reference sequence). The CDR3 loop is CAWNLGRWDGYTF. As DNA, the CDR3 is TGTGCCTGGAACCTCGGGAGGTGGGACGGCTACACCTTC.

V and J are TRBV11-3 and TRBJ2-7; 8 nucleotides line up with TRBD2. Per the germline V gene, CDR1 is SGHNT and CDR2 is YENEEA. The V and J ends lost 8 bases and 1 base, in that order; junction bases with no gene match: 10. The CDR3 covers 15 residues. CDR3 DNA: TGTGCCAGCTCCCCGGGACTAGGAAATTCCTACGAGCAGTACTTC. The encoded protein is CASSPGLGNSYEQYF.

The V call is TRBV2, the J call TRBJ1-2, with TRBD1 identical over 7 bases. CDR1 and CDR2 (germline): SNHLY, FYNNEI. The ends lost 1 base at V and 5 bases at J; junction bases unmatched: 13. The CDR3 has 17 amino acids. CDR3 sequence: CASSEGQGTENLYGYTF. In nucleotides, the CDR3 is TGTGCCAGCAGTGAAGGTCAGGGGACAGAGAACCTTTATGGCTACACCTTC. Looking up the rest from reference TRBV2 and TRBJ1-2 gives the full variable domain: EPEVTQTPSHQVTQMGQEVILRCVPISNHLYFYWYRQILGQKVEFLVSFYNNEISEKSEIFDDQFSVERPDGSNFTLKIRSTKLEDSAMYFCASSEGQGTENLYGYTFGSGTRLTVV.